This is a list of T cell receptor beta chains from one sample in a study of blood T cell repertoires in COVID-19. Generated by immunoSEQ multiplex PCR, the TCRdb table keeps only in-frame clones and is missing some. The table shows some 42,000 clones, with around 90% occurring only once. The sequencing input was peripheral blood. These receptors were taken from a human donor in a cohort sampled during active COVID-19. Both conserved end residues are part of each CDR3. Fields, in order: J gene, V gene, D gene, clone size, CDR3 DNA, CDR3 protein. The D gene is left open where the match is weak. For some rows the clone size is stated as once, few or many, or as a class when expanded; others skip it.

TRBJ1-1	TRBV6-6	NA	NA	TGTGCCAGCAGTTACTCCGAGGGGAACACTGAAGCTTTCTTT	CASSYSEGNTEAFF
TRBJ1-2	TRBV7-2	TRBD1	NA	TGTGCCAGCAGCGGCCGCTCAGACAGGGGGCATGGCTACACCTTC	CASSGRSDRGHGYTF
TRBJ2-7	TRBV6-2/TRBV6-3	NA	NA	TGTGCCAGCAGTCGCGACAGATACGAGCAGTACTTC	CASSRDRYEQYF
TRBJ2-7	TRBV16	NA	NA	TGTGCCAGCAGCCAACAGGCAGCCGAGCAGTACTTC	CASSQQAAEQYF
TRBJ1-2	TRBV10-3	NA	NA	TGTGCCATCAGTGCGGAGGAGGGCTATGGCTACACCTTC	CAISAEEGYGYTF
TRBJ1-2	TRBV19	NA	NA	TGTGCCAGTAGTATCAGGGTCCCTATCTATGGCTACACCTTC	CASSIRVPIYGYTF
TRBJ2-7	TRBV6-5	NA	NA	TGTGCCAGCAGGGAGGGGTTTTCCTACGAGCAGTACTTC	CASREGFSYEQYF
TRBJ1-1	TRBV5-1	NA	NA	TGCGCCAGCAGCTGGACAGCCAACACTGAAGCTTTCTTT	CASSWTANTEAFF
TRBJ2-2	TRBV27	NA	NA	TGTGCCAGCAGTCCTTCAGGGTCAGGCACCGGGGAGCTGTTTTTT	CASSPSGSGTGELFF
TRBJ1-6	TRBV7-9	TRBD1	few	TGTGCCAGCACCCCCTCGGGGACAGATTATTCACCCCTCCACTTT	CASTPSGTDYSPLHF
TRBJ2-4	TRBV27	NA	NA	TGTGCCAGCACCGGCCGGGTGACTATAGCCAAAAACATTCAGTACTTC	CASTGRVTIAKNIQYF
TRBJ1-5	TRBV19	NA	NA	TGTGCCAGCACTCGGGGTTCCGGGGGCAATCAGCCCCAGCATTTT	CASTRGSGGNQPQHF
TRBJ2-7	TRBV11-3	NA	NA	TGTGCCAGCAGCTCCGGAGGGGACGAGCAGTACTTC	CASSSGGDEQYF
TRBJ2-7	TRBV5-4	TRBD2	NA	TGTGCCAGCAGCCCTATAGCCCGGGGGGGGGAGCAGTACTTC	CASSPIARGGEQYF
TRBJ2-7	TRBV27	TRBD1	NA	TGTGCCAGCAGTCGACAGGGGGCCTACGAGCAGTACTTC	CASSRQGAYEQYF
TRBJ2-7	TRBV6-2/TRBV6-3	TRBD2	NA	TGTGCCAGCAGTTACCCCGGACTAGCGGGGTCCTACGAGCAGTACTTC	CASSYPGLAGSYEQYF